These T cell receptor beta chains were read from a single sample in a study of T cells in Graves' hyperthyroidism and ophthalmopathy. TCRdb analysed the multiplex PCR reads with MiXCR anew, one entry per CDR3 protein. The sample consists of about 600,000 distinct CDR3 sequences, approximately 15% of them appearing once. Material: blood. The receptors come from a woman in her thirties or forties with Graves' ophthalmopathy. CDR3s include the opening cysteine and the closing phenylalanine or tryptophan. A D gene is named only where the DNA matches it firmly. A row's size may be missing; if present it is once, few, many or a size class.

TRBV4-2,TRBD2,NA,TRBJ2-1,TGTGCCAGCAGCCACATGGCGGACGGGGGGAGCTCCTACAATGAGCAGTTCTTC,CASSHMADGGSSYNEQFF
TRBV14,NA,NA,TRBJ2-7,TGTGCCAGCAGCCAAGAGGGAGGGGGCCCCTACGAGCAGTACTTC,CASSQEGGGPYEQYF
TRBV24-1,TRBD2,NA,TRBJ2-5,TGTGCCACCAGTGTTCCGATAGCGGGAGACCTAGAGACCCAGTACTTC,CATSVPIAGDLETQYF
TRBV2,NA,many,TRBJ1-5,TGTGCCAGCAGTGAAGTAGGCCGGACTAGGCAGCCCCAGCATTTT,CASSEVGRTRQPQHF
TRBV7-2,TRBD1,NA,TRBJ2-1,TGTGCCAGCAGCCCCTGGGACAGGGTCAACAATGAGCAGTTCTTC,CASSPWDRVNNEQFF
TRBV30,NA,few,TRBJ2-2,TGTGCCTGGTCCAAGGGGAGCGCGAACACCGGGGAGCTGTTTTTT,CAWSKGSANTGELFF
TRBV2,TRBD1,medium-sized,TRBJ2-1,TGTGCCAGCAGTGAACCCCCGAAGGGACAGGGCAATGAGCAGTTCTTC,CASSEPPKGQGNEQFF
TRBV3-1,TRBD2,NA,TRBJ2-1,TGTGCCAGCAGCCAAGCCCCTTTCCTAGCGGGAGGGCTCAATGAGCAGTTCTTC,CASSQAPFLAGGLNEQFF
TRBV20-1,NA,many,TRBJ1-6,TGCAGTGCTAGAGATGGATATGAGGGGGATAATTCACCCCTCCACTTT,CSARDGYEGDNSPLHF
TRBV7-9,NA,many,TRBJ2-7,TGTGCCAGCAGCTTAGACCAAACCTACGAGCAGTACTTC,CASSLDQTYEQYF
TRBV30,NA,few,TRBJ2-3,TGTGCCTGGACCGTAACAGATACGCAGTATTTT,CAWTVTDTQYF
TRBV7-8,NA,few,TRBJ2-1,TGTGCCAGCAGCACCCATCAGGACGGTGAGCAGTTCTTC,CASSTHQDGEQFF
TRBV11-3,NA,NA,TRBJ2-1,TGTGCCAGCAGCCCCTCGATCGCCGGGTACAATGAGCAGTTCTTC,CASSPSIAGYNEQFF
TRBV3-1,NA,many,TRBJ1-2,TGTGCCAGCAGCCAAATCGACAGTATCTATGGCTACACCTTC,CASSQIDSIYGYTF
TRBV28,NA,few,TRBJ2-7,TGTGCCTGGGGGGTCGGGCTCTACGAGCAGTACTTC,CAWGVGLYEQYF
TRBV6-1,NA,many,TRBJ2-2,TGTGCCAGCAAAAGAGTCGGCCGGGGCGGGGAGCTGTTTTTT,CASKRVGRGGELFF
TRBV19,NA,NA,TRBJ2-5,TGTGCCAGTAGTAAGGGCGACCAAGTGACCCAGTACTTC,CASSKGDQVTQYF
TRBV4-2,NA,NA,TRBJ1-3,TGTGCCAGCAGCCAAGATCTAAGGGGCTCTGGAAACACCATATATTTT,CASSQDLRGSGNTIYF
TRBV5-8,NA,NA,TRBJ2-1,TGTGCCAGCAGCGTGACCAGGGGAGCGATTGGGTACAATGAGCAGTTCTTC,CASSVTRGAIGYNEQFF
TRBV12-3/TRBV12-4,NA,NA,TRBJ2-3,TGTGCCAGCAGTCCCGGGTTTGGGCCGGATACGCAGTATTTT,CASSPGFGPDTQYF
TRBV10-2,NA,NA,TRBJ2-5,TGCGCCAGCAGTGCCGGGACTTTGCAAGAGACCCAGTACTTC,CASSAGTLQETQYF
TRBV9,TRBD2,NA,TRBJ2-2,TGTGCCAGCAGCCTTGGGACTAGCGGGTTGAACACCGGGGAGCTGTTTTTT,CASSLGTSGLNTGELFF
TRBV19,NA,NA,TRBJ1-1,TGTGCCAGTACCCCGAATGGAGGCAGTCGGGCTTTCTTT,CASTPNGGSRAFF
TRBV7-9,TRBD1,many,TRBJ2-7,TGTGCCAGCAGCTCGGACAGGGAGCAGTACTTC,CASSSDREQYF
TRBV5-1,TRBD1,few,TRBJ2-7,TGCGCCAGCAGCTTGGGGGCGGGACAGGGATTACTGTCCTACGAGCAGTACTTC,CASSLGAGQGLLSYEQYF
TRBV5-1,NA,many,TRBJ2-1,TGCGCCAGCAGCTTGGTGGCCCAACCAGGGACACCCTCCTACAATGAGCAGTTCTTC,CASSLVAQPGTPSYNEQFF
TRBV25-1,NA,few,TRBJ2-3,TGTGCCAGCAGTTCCGCGATAAGCACAGATACGCAGTATTTT,CASSSAISTDTQYF
TRBV5-1,NA,many,TRBJ2-2,TGCGCCAGCAGCTTAGCGGGTACGGCCGGGGAGCTGTTTTTT,CASSLAGTAGELFF
TRBV3-1,NA,few,TRBJ2-4,TGTGTCAGCAGCCCTCCAGGGGTGTCCAAAAACATTCAGTACTTC,CVSSPPGVSKNIQYF
TRBV10-2,NA,few,TRBJ2-7,TGCGCCAGCGGAAGCCAGGGTCTCGAGCAGTACTTC,CASGSQGLEQYF
TRBV5-1,NA,many,TRBJ1-2,TGCGCCAGCAGCTTGGATGCAGGGGATGGCTACACCTTC,CASSLDAGDGYTF
TRBV27,TRBD2,many,TRBJ2-1,TGTGCCAGCAGGGAGGGAGGGACCTACAATGAGCAGTTCTTC,CASREGGTYNEQFF
TRBV7-9,NA,few,TRBJ2-5,TGTGCCAGCAGCCACCCGGGCGGGGATGTCCGGACCCAGTACTTC,CASSHPGGDVRTQYF
TRBV5-1,NA,many,TRBJ2-1,TGCGCCAGCAGTGCCGGGAGTGAGTCCTACAATGAGCAGTTCTTC,CASSAGSESYNEQFF
TRBV3-1,NA,NA,TRBJ2-3,TGTGCCAGCAGCCAAGACCTCCGGGGGGCCGGCACAGATACGCAGTATTTT,CASSQDLRGAGTDTQYF
TRBV27,TRBD2,NA,TRBJ2-7,TGTGCCAGCAGTGTGGACCCACCGGGACTAGCGGGAGGGGGCGAGCAGTACTTC,CASSVDPPGLAGGGEQYF